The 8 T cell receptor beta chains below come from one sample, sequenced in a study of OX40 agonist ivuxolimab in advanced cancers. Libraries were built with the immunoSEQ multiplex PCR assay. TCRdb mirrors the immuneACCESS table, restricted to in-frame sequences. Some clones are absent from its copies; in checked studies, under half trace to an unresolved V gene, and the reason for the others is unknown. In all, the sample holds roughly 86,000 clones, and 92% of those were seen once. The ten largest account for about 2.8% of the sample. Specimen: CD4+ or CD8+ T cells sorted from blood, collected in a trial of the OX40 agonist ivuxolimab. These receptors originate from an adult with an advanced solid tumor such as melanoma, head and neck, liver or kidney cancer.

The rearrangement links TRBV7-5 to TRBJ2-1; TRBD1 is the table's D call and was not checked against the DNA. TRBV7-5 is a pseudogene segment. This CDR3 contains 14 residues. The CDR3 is CARSLVHRGNEQFF. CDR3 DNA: TGTGCCAGAAGCTTAGTGCACAGGGGGAATGAGCAGTTCTTC.

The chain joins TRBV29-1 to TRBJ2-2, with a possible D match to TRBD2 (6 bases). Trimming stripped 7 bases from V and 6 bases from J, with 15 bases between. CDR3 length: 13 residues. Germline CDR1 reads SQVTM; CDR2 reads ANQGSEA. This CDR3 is CSGQNRGAGELFF. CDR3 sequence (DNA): TGCAGCGGCCAAAACCGCGGGGCCGGGGAGCTGTTTTTT.

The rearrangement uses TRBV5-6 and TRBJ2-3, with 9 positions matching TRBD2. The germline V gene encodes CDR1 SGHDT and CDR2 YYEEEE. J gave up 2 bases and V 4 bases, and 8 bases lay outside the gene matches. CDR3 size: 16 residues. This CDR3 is CASSLGLATATDTQYF. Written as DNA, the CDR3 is TGTGCCAGCAGCCTAGGACTAGCGACGGCCACAGATACGCAGTATTTT.

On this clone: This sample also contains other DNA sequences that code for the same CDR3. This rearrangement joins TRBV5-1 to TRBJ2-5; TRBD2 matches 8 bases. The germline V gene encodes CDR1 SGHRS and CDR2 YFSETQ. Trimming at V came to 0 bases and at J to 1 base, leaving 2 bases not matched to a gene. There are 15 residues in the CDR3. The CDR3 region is CASSLAGTSQETQYF. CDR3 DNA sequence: TGCGCCAGCAGCTTGGCTGGGACTAGCCAAGAGACCCAGTACTTC.

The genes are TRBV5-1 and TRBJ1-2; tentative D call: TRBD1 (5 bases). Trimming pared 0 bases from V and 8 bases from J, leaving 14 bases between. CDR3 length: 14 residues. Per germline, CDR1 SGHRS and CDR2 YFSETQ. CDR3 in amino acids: CASSLEGTEYGYTF. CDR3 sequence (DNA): TGCGCCAGCAGCTTGGAAGGGACGGAGTACGGCTACACCTTC. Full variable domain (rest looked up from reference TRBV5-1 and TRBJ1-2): KAGVTQTPRYLIKTRGQQVTLSCSPISGHRSVSWYQQTPGQGLQFLFEYFSETQRNKGNFPGRFSGRQFSNSRSEMNVSTLELGDSALYLCASSLEGTEYGYTFGSGTRLTVV.

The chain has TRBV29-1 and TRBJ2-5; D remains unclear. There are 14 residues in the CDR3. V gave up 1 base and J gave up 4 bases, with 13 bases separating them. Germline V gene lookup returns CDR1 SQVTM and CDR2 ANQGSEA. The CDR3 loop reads CSVEVAQKRETQYF. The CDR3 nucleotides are TGCAGCGTTGAAGTTGCTCAGAAGAGAGAGACCCAGTACTTC.

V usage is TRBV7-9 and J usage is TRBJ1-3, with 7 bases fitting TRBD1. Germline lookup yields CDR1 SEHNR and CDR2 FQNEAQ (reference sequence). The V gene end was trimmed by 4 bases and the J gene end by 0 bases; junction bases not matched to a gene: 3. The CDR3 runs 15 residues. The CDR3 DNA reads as TGTGCCAGCAGCTACAGGGGAACCTCTGGAAACACCATATATTTT. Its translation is CASSYRGTSGNTIYF.

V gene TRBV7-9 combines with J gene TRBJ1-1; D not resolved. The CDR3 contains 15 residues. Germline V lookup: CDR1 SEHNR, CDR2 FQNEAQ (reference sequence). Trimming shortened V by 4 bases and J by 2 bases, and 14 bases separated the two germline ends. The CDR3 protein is CASSSRVTRNTEAFF. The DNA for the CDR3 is TGTGCCAGCAGCTCCCGGGTAACAAGAAACACTGAAGCTTTCTTT.